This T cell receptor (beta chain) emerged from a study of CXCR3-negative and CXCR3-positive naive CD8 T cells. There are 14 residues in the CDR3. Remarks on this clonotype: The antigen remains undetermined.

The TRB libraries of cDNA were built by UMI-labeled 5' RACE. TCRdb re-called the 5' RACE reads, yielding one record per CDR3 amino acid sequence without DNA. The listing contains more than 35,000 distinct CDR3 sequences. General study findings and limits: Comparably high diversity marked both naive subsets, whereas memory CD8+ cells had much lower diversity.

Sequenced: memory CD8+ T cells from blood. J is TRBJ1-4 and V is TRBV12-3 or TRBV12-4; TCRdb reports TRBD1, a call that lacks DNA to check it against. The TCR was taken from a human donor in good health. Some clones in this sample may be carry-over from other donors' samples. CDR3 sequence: CASSFGDLGEKLFF.